The clone carrying this T cell receptor (beta chain) was seen more than once but under ten times. Its antigen is undetermined. What was amplified from RNA transcripts were TCR beta CDR3 regions. First-round RT-PCR targeting the TCR CDR3 was performed with the HTBI primer set. TCRdb independently ran MiXCR on the multiplex PCR reads; one entry per CDR3 protein. The table shows around 700,000 distinct CDR3 sequences, with under 20% occurring only once. This entry belongs to a study of T cells in Graves' hyperthyroidism and ophthalmopathy. As for the study in general: Initial diagnosis, before any treatment, was when peripheral blood was collected. General study findings and limits: The majority of expanded thyroid clonotypes above 0.001 also appeared in blood. From stable hyperthyroidism, ophthalmopathy was set apart by a 13 V-J model.

The CDR3 has 17 amino acids. V gave up 6 bases and J gave up 0 bases, with 18 bases separating them. The specimen was blood. The V call is TRBV12-3 or TRBV12-4, the J call TRBJ2-1; weak D call: TRBD2 (6 bases). This receptor was taken from a woman in her forties or fifties with Graves' hyperthyroidism that later progressed to Graves' ophthalmopathy. This CDR3 is CASSPRRDGSSYNEQFF. The CDR3 region has the DNA TGTGCCAGCAGCCCGCGAAGGGACGGGAGCTCCTACAATGAGCAGTTCTTC.